Following are 5 T cell receptor beta chains from one sample sequenced in a study of molecular identifiers for immune sequencing clone quantification. TCRdb re-derived calls from the PCR reads in MiXCR, one entry per CDR3 protein. The sample contains hundreds of thousands of distinct CDR3 sequences, about 25% of which appear only once. The material sequenced was naive CD8+ T cells from blood, with Jurkat cell RNA spiked in. Sample subset: FACS-sorted CD8+CD4-CCR7+CD45RA+ naive T cells. The receptors stem from a human donor in good health. Some libraries in this study had Jurkat cell RNA spiked in.

This clonotype was seen repeatedly, ten times or more. V usage is TRBV19 and J usage is TRBJ2-3, with D perhaps matching TRBD2 (5 bases). CDR3 length: 14 amino acids. V was cut by 5 bases and J by 5 bases, with 14 bases left in between. The germline CDR1 and CDR2 sequences are LNHDA and SQIVND (reference sequence). CDR3 bases: TGTGCCAGTAGTGCACGGGAACATGGAGATACGCAGTATTTT. This encodes CASSAREHGDTQYF.

This clonotype was recorded many times. CDR3 in DNA: TGTGCCAGCAGCCAACCAGGGCTGAACACTGAAGCTTTCTTT. Amino acid sequence: CASSQPGLNTEAFF. J is TRBJ1-1 and V is TRBV3-1; D is possibly TRBD1 (5 bases). Per germline, CDR1 LGHDT and CDR2 YNNKEL (reference sequence). The ends were cut back, 2 bases at V and 0 bases at J, with 7 bases in the middle. The CDR3 is made up of 14 amino acids.

Comment on this clonotype: A junction end diverges from the germline sequence, so it may reflect a read error. This chain joins TRBV7-2 and TRBJ2-5; D is undetermined. This CDR3 spans 17 amino acids. CDR1 and CDR2 from the germline V gene are SGHTA and FQGNSA. CDR3 sequence reads: CANSPETLLTPQETKYF. For the CDR3, the DNA is TGTGCCAACAGCCCCGAGACGTTACTAACGCCTCAAGAGACCAAGTACTTC.

This clonotype was detected ten times or more. The chain has TRBV27 and TRBJ2-7, with 7 bases fitting TRBD1. Germline CDR1 and CDR2: MNHEY and SMNVEV (reference sequence). V dropped 5 bases and J dropped 3; count of bases not matched to a gene: 4. The CDR3 runs 13 residues. CDR3 nucleotides: TGTGCCAGCAGTACCCGGGACAGCTACGAGCAGTACTTC. It codes for CASSTRDSYEQYF.

The chain is built from TRBV6-2 or TRBV6-3 and TRBJ2-1; 12 bases align to TRBD2. Germline lookup yields CDR1 MNHEY and CDR2 SVGEGT. V was clipped by 3 bases and J by 4 bases; unmatched bases: 10. The CDR3 spans 18 residues. The CDR3 region has the DNA TGTGCCAGCAGTTATCGTCTAGCGGGAGGGCCGGCGTACAATGAGCAGTTCTTC. Protein product: CASSYRLAGGPAYNEQFF.